The 13 T cell receptor beta chains listed next were all sequenced from one sample in a study of identical twins. MiXCR, run by TCRdb on the 5' RACE reads, gives a single entry per CDR3 protein. The sample includes around 670,000 distinct CDR3 sequences, 6% to 6.5% of them seen just once. The sequenced sample was naive T cells sorted from blood. These receptors came from a man aged 18 to 30 in good health.

This clonotype has more than one count but fewer than ten. The V and J genes are TRBV30 and TRBJ2-1; tentatively, D is TRBD1 (6 bases). V was trimmed by 7 bases and J by 1 base, leaving 11 bases between them. Per germline, CDR1 GTSNPN and CDR2 SVGIG (reference sequence). The length of the CDR3 is 13 residues. CDR3 DNA sequence: TGTGCCTATACAGGGCTTTCCTACAATGAGCAGTTCTTC. It yields the protein CAYTGLSYNEQFF.

This clonotype appeared many times. This sequence joins TRBV6-1 and TRBJ2-3; TRBD2 matches at 7 bases. Looked up from germline, CDR1 is MNHNS and CDR2 is SASEGT. V shed 7 bases and J 2 bases; nucleotides not matched to a gene: 9. This CDR3 is built from 15 residues. The CDR3 is CASTSLAETTDTQYF. CDR3 coding DNA: TGTGCCAGCACCTCCCTAGCGGAGACCACAGATACGCAGTATTTT.

Many counts were recorded for this clonotype. The J gene is TRBJ2-1, the V gene TRBV7-6; D gene ambiguous. The V and J ends lost 1 base and 15 bases respectively, with 16 bases between them. Germline CDR1 SGHVS, CDR2 FNYEAQ. The CDR3 extends over 13 amino acids. Written as DNA, the CDR3 is TGTGCCAGCAGCTTAGAATCCAGGACCGTGTTGTTCTTC. Protein: CASSLESRTVLFF.

V usage is TRBV11-2 and J usage is TRBJ1-5; 10 bases agree with TRBD1. The V gene's germline CDR1 is SGHAT and CDR2 FQNNGV. V shed 5 bases, J shed 7 bases, and the junction held 5 bases outside the gene matches. The CDR3 extends over 14 amino acids. The CDR3 region is CASSADRGGQPQHF. CDR3 sequence (DNA): TGTGCCAGCAGCGCGGACAGGGGGGGACAGCCCCAGCATTTT.

This chain uses TRBV30 with TRBJ2-1; 7 bases line up with TRBD2. V lost 2 bases, J lost 7 bases, and 5 bases stayed unmatched. There are 13 residues in the CDR3. Germline V lookup: CDR1 GTSNPN, CDR2 SVGIG (reference sequence). The DNA for the CDR3 is TGTGCCTGGAGTCTTGCGGGAGCAAATGAGCAGTTCTTC. Translation: CAWSLAGANEQFF.

The rearrangement links TRBV6-5 to TRBJ2-3; possible D gene TRBD2, 6 bases. The ends were cut back, 4 bases at V and 1 base at J, with 12 bases in the middle. Germline V gene sequence: CDR1 MNHEY, CDR2 SVGAGI. CDR3 size: 15 residues. This CDR3 is CASSSRDLRTDTQYF. CDR3 DNA sequence: TGTGCCAGCAGTTCCCGGGACTTGCGCACAGATACGCAGTATTTT.

This clonotype came up many times. The chain employs TRBV12-3 or TRBV12-4 and TRBJ1-5; D may be TRBD1 (5 bases). The CDR3 has 15 residues. V dropped 5 bases and J dropped 4 bases, with 15 bases sitting between them. CDR3 coding DNA: TGTGCCAGCAGTAAACCGGGACTGGGGAATCAGCCCCAGCATTTT. Its protein product is CASSKPGLGNQPQHF.

This rearrangement joins TRBV20-1 to TRBJ1-1; D may be TRBD1 (5 bases). CDR1 is DFQATT and CDR2 is SNEGSKA in the germline V gene (reference sequence). The ends were cut back, 6 bases at V and 6 bases at J, with 11 bases in the middle. CDR3 size: 11 residues. The CDR3 reads CSAGQGPEAFF. The CDR3 DNA reads TGCAGTGCCGGTCAGGGTCCTGAAGCTTTCTTT.

This clonotype has ten or more counts. The rearrangement joins TRBV20-1 to TRBJ1-5; D unclear. The CDR3 covers 11 residues. Germline CDR1 DFQATT, CDR2 SNEGSKA (reference sequence). The V and J ends lost 4 bases and 4 bases respectively, with 5 bases between them. The CDR3, as DNA: TGCAGTGCTATAACAAATCAGCCCCAGCATTTT. Encoded protein: CSAITNQPQHF.

This clonotype turned up a few times. The chain carries TRBV11-1 and TRBJ2-1; 12 nucleotides align to TRBD2. J was trimmed by 10 bases and V by 4 bases; bases with no gene match: 17. Looked up from germline, CDR1 is SGHAT and CDR2 is FQDESV (reference sequence). The CDR3 is 18 residues long. CDR3 region: CASSSLGEGLAGVGEQFF. CDR3 sequence (DNA): TGTGCCAGCAGCTCCTTAGGGGAGGGACTAGCGGGCGTCGGGGAGCAGTTCTTC.

This clonotype was detected only a few times. An end of the junction differs from the germline gene, which may be a read error. This chain uses TRBV6-5 with TRBJ2-7; TRBD1 is a possible D gene (5 bases). The CDR3 totals 12 residues. Germline assignment: CDR1 MNHEY and CDR2 SVGAGI. CDR3 sequence reads: CASRGRRTTMSF. The CDR3 nucleotides read TGTGCCAGCAGGGGTAGAAGGACAACTATGAGTTTC.

In this sample, this clonotype turned up many times. CDR3 in amino acids: CASSYRVGKQFF. The CDR3 DNA sequence: TGTGCCAGCAGTTATCGGGTCGGGAAGCAGTTCTTC. The chain recombines TRBV28 with TRBJ2-1; D may be TRBD2 (5 bases). V was pared by 4 bases and J by 11 bases, with 12 bases between. This CDR3 has 12 amino acids. Germline lookup yields CDR1 MDHEN and CDR2 SYDVKM.

The chain carries TRBV24-1 and TRBJ1-1; TRBD1 matches at 9 bases. CDR3 size: 17 residues. The germline V gene encodes CDR1 KGHDR and CDR2 SFDVKD. V shed 4 bases and J 7 bases; nucleotides not matched to a gene: 15. The CDR3 nucleotides read TGTGCCACCAGTGACTTATGCAGGGGACAGGGTTTTTGTGAAGCTTTCTTT. Encoded protein: CATSDLCRGQGFCEAFF.